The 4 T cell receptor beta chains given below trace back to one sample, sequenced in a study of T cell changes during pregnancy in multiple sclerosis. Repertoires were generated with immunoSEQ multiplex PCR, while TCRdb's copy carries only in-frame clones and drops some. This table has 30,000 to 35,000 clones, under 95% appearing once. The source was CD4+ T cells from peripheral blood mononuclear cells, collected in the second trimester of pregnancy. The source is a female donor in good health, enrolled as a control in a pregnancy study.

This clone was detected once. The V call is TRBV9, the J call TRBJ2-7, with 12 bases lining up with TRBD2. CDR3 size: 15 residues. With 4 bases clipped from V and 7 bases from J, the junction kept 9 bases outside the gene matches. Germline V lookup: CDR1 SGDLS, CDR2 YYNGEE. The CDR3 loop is CASSSRASGGGEQYF. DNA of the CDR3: TGTGCCAGCAGCAGCCGGGCTAGCGGGGGGGGAGAGCAGTACTTC.

CDR3 bases: TGCGCCAGCAGCGGCACGGGACTAGCGAGAGTATGGGAGCAGTTCTTC. The encoded protein is CASSGTGLARVWEQFF. The chain combines TRBV4-1 with TRBJ2-1; 10 positions agree with TRBD2. Germline V lookup: CDR1 MGHRA, CDR2 YSYEKL. The CDR3 totals 16 residues. V dropped 5 bases and J dropped 10; count of bases not matched to a gene: 14.

DNA for the CDR3: TGTGCCAGTAGTACCTCAACAGGGCGACCTAACTATGGCTACACCTTC. Translating it yields CASSTSTGRPNYGYTF. The rearrangement joins TRBV19 to TRBJ1-2; D possibly corresponds to TRBD1 (6 bases). This CDR3 region has 16 residues. Trimming removed 4 bases from V and 0 bases from J, with 15 bases in between. Germline V gives CDR1 LNHDA, CDR2 SQIVND (reference sequence).

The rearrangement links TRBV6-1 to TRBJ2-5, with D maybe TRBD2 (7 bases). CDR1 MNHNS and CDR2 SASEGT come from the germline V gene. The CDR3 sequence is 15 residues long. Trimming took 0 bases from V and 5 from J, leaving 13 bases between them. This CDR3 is CASSEASGGSETQYF. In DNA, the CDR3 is TGTGCCAGCAGTGAAGCTTCGGGGGGCTCTGAGACCCAGTACTTC.